This record concerns one T cell receptor beta chain sequence. The data are from a study of blood T cell repertoires in COVID-19. Study overall: Samples came from the United States, Italy and Spain, spanning acute and convalescent COVID-19. From T cells, B-cell-depleted T cells, or PBMCs came the material, which was cDNA or gDNA.

Participants had their cohort set by participant-reported clinical history. Source study methods: Estimated nucleated cell counts came from reference gene primer amplification. Only in-frame clones appear in the TCRdb table, and some are missing; sequencing was by immunoSEQ multiplex PCR. V and J calls and clone size are given by that table; D and trimming were obtained from the DNA. The sample yields 210,000 or so clones, over 75% seen once. Germline values: CDR1 MDHEN, CDR2 SYDVKM. This CDR3 has 14 residues. Trimming removed 6 bases at V and 5 bases at J, with 14 bases between. This clonotype was sampled from a man aged 30 to 39 with acute COVID-19. This rearrangement joins TRBV28 to TRBJ1-5; D perhaps matches TRBD1 (6 bases). The source material was PBMCs or T cells enriched from blood (not recorded which). The CDR3 DNA is TGTGCCAGCAGGACCGGACAGCTGGATCAGCCCCAGCATTTT. Translated: CASRTGQLDQPQHF.